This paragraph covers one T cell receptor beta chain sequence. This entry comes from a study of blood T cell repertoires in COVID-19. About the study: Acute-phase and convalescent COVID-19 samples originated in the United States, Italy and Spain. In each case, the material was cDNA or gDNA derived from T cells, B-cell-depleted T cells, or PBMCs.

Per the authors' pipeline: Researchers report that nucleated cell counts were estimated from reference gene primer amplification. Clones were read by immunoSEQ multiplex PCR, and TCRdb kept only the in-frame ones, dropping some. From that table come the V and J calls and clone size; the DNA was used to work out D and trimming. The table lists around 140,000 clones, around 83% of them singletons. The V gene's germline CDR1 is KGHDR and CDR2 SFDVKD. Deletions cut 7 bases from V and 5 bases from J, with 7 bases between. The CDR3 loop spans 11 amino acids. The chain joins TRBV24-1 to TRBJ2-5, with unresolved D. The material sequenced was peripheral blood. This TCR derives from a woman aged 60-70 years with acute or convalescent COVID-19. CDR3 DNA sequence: TGTGCCACCAGCTCGAGGGAGACCCAGTACTTC. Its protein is CATSSRETQYF.